This T cell receptor beta chain was sequenced in a study of CD8 T cells in ankylosing spondylitis. Broader study findings: Disease-linked clones reportedly showed significant enrichment in matched ankylosing spondylitis synovial fluid. Certain motif variants had earlier been reported in reactive arthritis synovial fluid and blood.

This clonotype was recorded at least ten times. The antigen is undetermined. MiXCR, run by TCRdb on the 5' RACE reads, gives a single entry per CDR3 protein. The sample has 200,000 to 300,000 distinct CDR3 sequences, about 10% seen once. This CDR3 has 15 amino acids. The V segment lost 6 bases and the J segment 5 bases; nucleotides outside the gene matches: 4. Germline V lookup: CDR1 MNHEY, CDR2 SMNVEV (reference sequence). This clonotype originated in a male donor with ankylosing spondylitis or in good health (not recorded which). The chain couples TRBV27 to TRBJ2-2; the match to TRBD2 covers 12 bases. The sequenced sample was blood, either unsorted or a sorted T cell fraction (not recorded which). The chain's CDR3 is CASRLAGGRTGELFF. The CDR3 DNA reads TGTGCCAGCAGACTAGCGGGGGGTCGGACCGGGGAGCTGTTTTTT.